This TCR beta chain comes out of a study of shared clonotypes between healthy human individuals. Study-wide background: With ages of 18 to 49, the donors were a couple of women and three men. Findings and caveats of the study: It was anticipated that sequencing depth would influence how many clonotypes donors shared. Among the subsets, naive ones generally showed larger estimated richness than memory ones. Non-shared clonotypes showed lower generation probabilities than clonotypes common to all four donors.

The CDR3 sequence is 16 residues long. CDR1 is SGDLS, CDR2 YYNGEE, per germline. The ends were cut back, 0 bases at V and 0 bases at J, with 12 bases in the middle. Of note for this clone: Its specificity is not known.

Produced via immunoSEQ multiplex PCR; TCRdb's table is partial and in-frame only. The table lists more than 1.2 million clones, 97% to 99% of them singletons. The receptor was derived from a man younger than 40 in good health. The V call is TRBV9, the J call TRBJ1-1, with a tentative D call TRBD1 (6 bases). Sequenced sample: naive CD4+ T cells sorted from blood. Documented subset: CD45RA+ positively selected. The CDR3 here is CASSVGIQGVNTEAFF. The CDR3 nucleotides read TGTGCCAGCAGCGTAGGGATACAGGGTGTGAACACTGAAGCTTTCTTT.